This paragraph covers one TCR beta chain sequence. The antigen is undetermined. Alpha and beta libraries were amplified separately from the second PCR onward. CD8 T cells were positively selected from what remained after CD4 positive selection. Sorting gates: effector memory CD45RA-CD27-, EMRA CD45RA+CD27-. The record originates from a study of naive and memory T cell subsets. Regarding the study as a whole: From naive to CM, EM and EMRA, diversity decreased and Gini increased.

The beta constant-region primer was an equimolar mix of two oligonucleotides covering TRBC1 and TRBC2. Each CDR3 protein is one row after TCRdb ran MiXCR on the UMI-ligation and nested PCR reads. The repertoire holds tens of thousands of distinct CDR3 sequences, with about 10% as singletons. The sequence came from a human donor in good health. The sample taken for sequencing was effector memory CD4+ T cells from blood. Subset indicated: effector memory, CD45RA- CD27-.

The DNA for the CDR3 is TGTGCCAGCAGTAAGACTAGCGGGGGCTACGAGCAGTACTTC. It is translated as CASSKTSGGYEQYF. The chain carries TRBV6-2 or TRBV6-3 and TRBJ2-7, with TRBD2 matching 12 bases. CDR3 size: 14 residues. Germline V gene sequence: CDR1 MNHEY, CDR2 SVGEGT. The V and J ends lost 5 bases and 3 bases, in that order; junction bases with no gene match: 2.